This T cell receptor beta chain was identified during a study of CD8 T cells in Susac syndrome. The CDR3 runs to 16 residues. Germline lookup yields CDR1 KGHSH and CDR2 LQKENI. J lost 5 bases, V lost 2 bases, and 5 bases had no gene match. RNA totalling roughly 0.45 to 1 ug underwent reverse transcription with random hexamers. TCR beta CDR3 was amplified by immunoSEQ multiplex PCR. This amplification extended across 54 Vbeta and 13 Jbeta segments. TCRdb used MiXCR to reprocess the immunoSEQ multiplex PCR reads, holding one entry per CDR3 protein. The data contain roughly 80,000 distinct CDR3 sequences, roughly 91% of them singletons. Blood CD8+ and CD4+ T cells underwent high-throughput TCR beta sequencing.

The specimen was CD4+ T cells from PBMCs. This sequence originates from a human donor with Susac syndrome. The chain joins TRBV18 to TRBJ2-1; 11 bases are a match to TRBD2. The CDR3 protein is CASSPTGLAGNNEQFF. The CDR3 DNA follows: TGTGCCAGCTCACCAACCGGACTAGCGGGCAACAATGAGCAGTTCTTC.